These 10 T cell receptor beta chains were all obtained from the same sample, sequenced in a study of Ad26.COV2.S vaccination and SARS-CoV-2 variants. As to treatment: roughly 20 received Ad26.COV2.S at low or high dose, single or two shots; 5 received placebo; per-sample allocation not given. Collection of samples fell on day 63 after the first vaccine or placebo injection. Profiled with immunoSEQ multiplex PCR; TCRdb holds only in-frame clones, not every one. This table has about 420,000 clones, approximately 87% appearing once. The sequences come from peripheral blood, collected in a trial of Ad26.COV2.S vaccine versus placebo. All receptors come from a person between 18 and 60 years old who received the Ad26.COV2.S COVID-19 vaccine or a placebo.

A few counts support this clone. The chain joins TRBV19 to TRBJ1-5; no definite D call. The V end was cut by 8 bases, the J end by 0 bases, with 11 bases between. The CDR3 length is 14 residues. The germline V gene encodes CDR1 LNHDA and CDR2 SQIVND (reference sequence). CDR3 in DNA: TGTGCCAGTTCGGACGGTGATAGCAATCAGCCCCAGCATTTT. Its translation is CASSDGDSNQPQHF.

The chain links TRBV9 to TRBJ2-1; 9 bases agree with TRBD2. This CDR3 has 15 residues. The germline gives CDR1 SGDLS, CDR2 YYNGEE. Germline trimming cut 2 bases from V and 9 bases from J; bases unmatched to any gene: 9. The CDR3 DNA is TGTGCCAGCAGCGTTTCCGGGACTAGCATTGGTGAGCAGTTCTTC. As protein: CASSVSGTSIGEQFF.

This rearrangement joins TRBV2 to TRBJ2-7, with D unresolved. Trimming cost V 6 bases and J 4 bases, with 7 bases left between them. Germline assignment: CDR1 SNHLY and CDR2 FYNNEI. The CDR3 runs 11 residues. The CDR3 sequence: CASSRGYEQYF. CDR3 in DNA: TGTGCCAGCAGCCGTGGATACGAGCAGTACTTC.

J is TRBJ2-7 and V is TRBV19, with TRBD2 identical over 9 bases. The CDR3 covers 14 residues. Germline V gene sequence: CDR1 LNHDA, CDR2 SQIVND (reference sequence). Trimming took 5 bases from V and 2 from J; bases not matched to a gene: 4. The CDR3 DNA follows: TGTGCCAGTAGTTCACGACTAGCGGCCTACGAGCAGTACTTC. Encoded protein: CASSSRLAAYEQYF.

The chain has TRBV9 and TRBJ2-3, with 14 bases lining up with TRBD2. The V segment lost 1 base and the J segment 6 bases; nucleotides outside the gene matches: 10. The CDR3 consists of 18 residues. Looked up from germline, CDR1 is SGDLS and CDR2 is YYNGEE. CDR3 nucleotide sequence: TGTGCCAGCAGCGTATATGGGACTAGCGGGGGTCCAGGGGATACGCAGTATTTT. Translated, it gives CASSVYGTSGGPGDTQYF.

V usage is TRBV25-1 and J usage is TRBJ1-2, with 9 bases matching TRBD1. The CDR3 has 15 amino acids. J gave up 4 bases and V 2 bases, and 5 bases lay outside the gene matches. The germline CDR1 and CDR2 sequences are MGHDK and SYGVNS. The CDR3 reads CASSELTGGVYGYTF. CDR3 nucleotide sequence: TGTGCCAGCAGTGAACTAACAGGGGGCGTCTATGGCTACACCTTC.

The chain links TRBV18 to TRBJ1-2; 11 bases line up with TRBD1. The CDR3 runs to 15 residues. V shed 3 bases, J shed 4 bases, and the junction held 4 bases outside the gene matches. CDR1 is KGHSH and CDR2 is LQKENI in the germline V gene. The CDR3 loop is CASSPRTGGSYGYTF. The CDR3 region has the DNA TGTGCCAGCTCACCGAGGACAGGGGGCAGCTATGGCTACACCTTC.

As DNA, the CDR3 is TGCAGCGTTGATGAGACTAGCGGGGGTGAGACCCAGTACTTC. It is translated as CSVDETSGGETQYF. The genes are TRBV29-1 and TRBJ2-5; 12 bases are a match to TRBD2. With V trimmed by 3 bases and J by 5 bases, 4 bases remained unmatched. Germline V lookup: CDR1 SQVTM, CDR2 ANQGSEA. The CDR3 has 14 amino acids.

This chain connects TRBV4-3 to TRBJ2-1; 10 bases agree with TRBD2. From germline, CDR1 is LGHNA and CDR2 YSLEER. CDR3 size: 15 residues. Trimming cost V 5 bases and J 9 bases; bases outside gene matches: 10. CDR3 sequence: CASSLTSGGAGEQFF. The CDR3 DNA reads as TGCGCCAGCAGCTTAACAAGCGGGGGGGCGGGTGAGCAGTTCTTC.

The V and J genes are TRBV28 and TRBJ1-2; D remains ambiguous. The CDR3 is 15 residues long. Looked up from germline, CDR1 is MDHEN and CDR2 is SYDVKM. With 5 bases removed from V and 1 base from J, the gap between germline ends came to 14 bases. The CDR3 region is CASSAPRTSNYGYTF. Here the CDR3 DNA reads TGTGCCAGCAGTGCCCCTCGGACGAGTAACTATGGCTACACCTTC.